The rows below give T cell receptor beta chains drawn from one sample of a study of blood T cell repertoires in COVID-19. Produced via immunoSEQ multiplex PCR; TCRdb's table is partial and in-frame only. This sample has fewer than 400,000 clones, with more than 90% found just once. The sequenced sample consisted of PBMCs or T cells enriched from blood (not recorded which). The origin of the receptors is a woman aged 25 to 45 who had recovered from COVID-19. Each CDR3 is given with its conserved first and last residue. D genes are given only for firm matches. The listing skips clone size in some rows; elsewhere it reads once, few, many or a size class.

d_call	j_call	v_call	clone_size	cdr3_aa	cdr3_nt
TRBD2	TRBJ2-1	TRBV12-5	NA	CASSPGGGSEQFF	TGTGCTAGTAGCCCCGGGGGGGGAAGTGAGCAGTTCTTC
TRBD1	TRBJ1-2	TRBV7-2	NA	CASSLVPGTGSSGYTF	TGTGCCAGCAGCTTAGTACCCGGGACAGGGAGTAGCGGCTACACCTTC
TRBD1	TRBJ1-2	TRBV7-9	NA	CASSSTGGINYGYTF	TGTGCCAGCAGCTCCACAGGGGGGATTAACTATGGCTACACCTTC
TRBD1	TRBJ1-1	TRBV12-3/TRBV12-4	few	CASSQGARTEAFF	TGTGCCAGCAGTCAGGGGGCGCGCACTGAAGCTTTCTTT
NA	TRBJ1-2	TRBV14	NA	CASSQGQSFSGYTF	TGTGCCAGCAGCCAAGGACAGTCCTTCTCTGGCTACACCTTC
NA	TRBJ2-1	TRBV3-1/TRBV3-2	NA	CASSQATLAAYNEQFF	TGTGCCAGCAGCCAAGCGACGCTAGCAGCCTACAATGAGCAGTTCTTC
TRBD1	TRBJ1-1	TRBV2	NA	CASSEGDRRMNTEAFF	TGTGCCAGCAGTGAGGGGGACAGACGAATGAACACTGAAGCTTTCTTT
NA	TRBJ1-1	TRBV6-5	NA	CASKTAQGNTEAFF	TGTGCCAGTAAGACCGCGCAGGGGAACACTGAAGCTTTCTTT
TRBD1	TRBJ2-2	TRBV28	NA	CASSTRQGNTGELFF	TGTGCCAGCAGTACTCGACAGGGGAACACCGGGGAGCTGTTTTTT
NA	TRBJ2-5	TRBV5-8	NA	CASSFQTRETQYF	TGTGCCAGCAGCTTTCAAACCCGGGAGACCCAGTACTTC
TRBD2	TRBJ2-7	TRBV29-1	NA	CSVEGLAGYEQYF	TGCAGCGTTGAGGGCCTAGCGGGATACGAGCAGTACTTC
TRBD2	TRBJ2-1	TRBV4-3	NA	CASSFTSGGANEQFF	TGCGCCAGCAGCTTCACTAGCGGGGGGGCCAATGAGCAGTTCTTC
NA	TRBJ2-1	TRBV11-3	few	CASSLDQVGLVYNEQFF	TGTGCCAGCAGCTTAGATCAGGTGGGGCTTGTCTACAATGAGCAGTTCTTC
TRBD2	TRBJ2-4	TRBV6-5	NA	CASLKRGVAKNIQYF	TGTGCCAGCCTAAAGCGGGGGGTAGCCAAAAACATTCAGTACTTC
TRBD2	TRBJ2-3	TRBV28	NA	CASSLYERGGQPDTQYF	TGTGCCAGCAGTTTATATGAGCGGGGGGGCCAGCCAGATACGCAGTATTTT
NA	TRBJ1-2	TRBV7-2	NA	CASSGRRGVDYGYTF	TGTGCCAGCAGCGGGAGGAGGGGAGTCGACTATGGCTACACCTTC
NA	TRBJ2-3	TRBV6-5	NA	CASSYTGILTDTQYF	TGTGCCAGCAGTTATACAGGGATCCTCACAGATACGCAGTATTTT
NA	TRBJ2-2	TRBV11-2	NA	CASSITSGEGTGELFF	TGTGCCAGCAGCATTACTTCAGGGGAGGGGACCGGGGAGCTGTTTTTT
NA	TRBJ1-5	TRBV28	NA	CASSSEQGYQPQHF	TGTGCCAGCAGTTCAGAACAGGGTTATCAGCCCCAGCATTTT
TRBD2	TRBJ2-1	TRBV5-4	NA	CASSSWGTSNEQFF	TGTGCCAGCAGCTCCTGGGGGACTAGCAATGAGCAGTTCTTC
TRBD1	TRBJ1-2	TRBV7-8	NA	CASSLGQGNYGYTF	TGTGCCAGCAGCTTAGGACAGGGGAACTATGGCTACACCTTC
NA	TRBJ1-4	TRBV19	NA	CASSIRTTSTNEKLFF	TGTGCCAGTAGTATTCGGACAACCTCAACTAATGAAAAACTGTTTTTT
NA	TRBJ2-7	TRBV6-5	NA	CASRTRDKSYEQYF	TGTGCCAGCAGAACCCGGGACAAGTCCTACGAGCAGTACTTC
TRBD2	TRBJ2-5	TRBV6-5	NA	CASSYPQTSGSKTQYF	TGTGCCAGCAGTTACCCCCAGACTAGCGGGAGTAAGACCCAGTACTTC
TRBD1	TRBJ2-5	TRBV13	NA	CASSLTLQGETQYF	TGTGCCAGCAGCTTAACTCTACAGGGGGAGACCCAGTACTTC
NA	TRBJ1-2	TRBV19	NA	CASAVGGTGYGYTF	TGTGCCAGTGCCGTGGGGGGTACTGGCTATGGCTACACCTTC
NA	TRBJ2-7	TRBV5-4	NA	CASSPSVVVYEQYF	TGTGCCAGCAGCCCTAGCGTGGTAGTCTACGAGCAGTACTTC
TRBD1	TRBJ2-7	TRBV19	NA	CASSPGQGDYEQYF	TGTGCCAGTAGTCCGGGACAGGGAGACTACGAGCAGTACTTC
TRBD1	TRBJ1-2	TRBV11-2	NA	CASSLAWGQANYGYTF	TGTGCCAGCAGCTTAGCCTGGGGACAGGCTAACTATGGCTACACCTTC
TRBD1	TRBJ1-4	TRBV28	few	CASSLRTGLFF	TGTGCCAGCAGTTTAAGGACAGGCCTCTTTTTT
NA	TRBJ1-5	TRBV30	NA	CAWSVTRGQPQHF	TGTGCCTGGAGTGTAACCCGCGGTCAGCCCCAGCATTTT
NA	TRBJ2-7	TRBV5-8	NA	CASSPEGRAYEQYF	TGTGCCAGCAGTCCGGAGGGAAGGGCCTACGAGCAGTACTTC
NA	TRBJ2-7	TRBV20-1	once	CSASLPEKQYF	TGCAGTGCTAGTCTGCCCGAGAAGCAGTACTTC
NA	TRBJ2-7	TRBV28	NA	CASSSPDITYEQYF	TGTGCCAGCAGTTCACCGGACATCACCTACGAGCAGTACTTC
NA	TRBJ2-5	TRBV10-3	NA	CAISEQEETQYF	TGTGCCATCAGTGAACAGGAAGAGACCCAGTACTTC
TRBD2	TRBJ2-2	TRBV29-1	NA	CSVQREGLRAGELFF	TGCAGCGTCCAGCGGGAGGGCCTAAGGGCCGGGGAGCTGTTTTTT
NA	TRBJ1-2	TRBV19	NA	CARAPITGLSPKGGGYTF	TGTGCCAGAGCCCCCATCACGGGACTATCGCCGAAGGGGGGTGGCTACACCTTC
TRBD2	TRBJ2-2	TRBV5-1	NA	CASSLTGLAGANTGELFF	TGCGCCAGCAGCCTAACCGGACTAGCGGGAGCGAACACCGGGGAGCTGTTTTTT
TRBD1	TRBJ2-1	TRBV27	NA	CASGTGYDNEQFF	TGTGCCAGCGGGACAGGGTATGACAATGAGCAGTTCTTC
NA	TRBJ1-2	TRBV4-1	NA	CASSHPGLTNYGYTF	TGCGCCAGCAGCCACCCGGGACTTACGAACTATGGCTACACCTTC
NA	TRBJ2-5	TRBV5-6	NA	CASRLGSQETQYF	TGTGCCAGCAGGCTGGGTAGCCAGGAGACCCAGTACTTC
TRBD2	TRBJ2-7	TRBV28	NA	CASTDIAGAGEQYF	TGTGCCAGCACCGACATAGCGGGAGCGGGTGAGCAGTACTTC
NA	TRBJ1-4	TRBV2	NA	CASCLSATNEKLFF	TGTGCCAGCTGTCTATCGGCAACTAATGAAAAACTGTTTTTT
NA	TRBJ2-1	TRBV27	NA	CASSLTGSYNEQFF	TGTGCCAGCAGTTTAACAGGCTCCTACAATGAGCAGTTCTTC
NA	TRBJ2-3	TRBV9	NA	CASSVETRTDTQYF	TGTGCCAGCAGCGTGGAGACTCGCACAGATACGCAGTATTTT
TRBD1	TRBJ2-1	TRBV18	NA	CASSHKQGARTYNEQFF	TGTGCCAGCTCACACAAACAGGGGGCTAGAACCTACAATGAGCAGTTCTTC
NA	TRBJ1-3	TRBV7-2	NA	CASSLLGGAGNTIYF	TGTGCCAGCAGCTTATTAGGGGGGGCGGGAAACACCATATATTTT
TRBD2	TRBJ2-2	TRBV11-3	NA	CASSLDGLAAGELFF	TGTGCCAGCAGCTTAGACGGACTAGCGGCCGGGGAGCTGTTTTTT
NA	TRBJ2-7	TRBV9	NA	CASSVDPGATYEQYF	TGTGCCAGCAGCGTAGACCCGGGAGCAACGTACGAGCAGTACTTC
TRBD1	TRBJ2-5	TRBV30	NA	CAWSERQGRRRKETQYF	TGTGCCTGGAGTGAAAGACAGGGCCGAAGACGAAAAGAGACCCAGTACTTC
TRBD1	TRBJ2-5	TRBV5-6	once	CASSSRTGLGETQYF	TGTGCCAGCAGCTCTAGGACAGGGCTGGGGGAGACCCAGTACTTC
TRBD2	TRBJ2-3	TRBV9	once	CASSVGAGSTDTQYF	TGTGCCAGCAGCGTAGGAGCGGGGTCCACAGATACGCAGTATTTT
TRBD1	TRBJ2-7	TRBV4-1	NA	CASSPITRDSPYEQYF	TGCGCCAGCAGCCCGATAACCCGGGACAGCCCCTACGAGCAGTACTTC
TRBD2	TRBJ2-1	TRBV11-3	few	CASSLAASGAYNEQFF	TGTGCCAGCAGCTTAGCTGCTAGCGGGGCCTACAATGAGCAGTTCTTC
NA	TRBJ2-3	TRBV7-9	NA	CASSSGLPTDTQYF	TGTGCCAGCAGCTCGGGACTTCCCACAGATACGCAGTATTTT